This T cell receptor (beta chain) was retrieved from a study of metastatic and nonmetastatic thyroid tumors. Across the whole study: Patients with malignant and benign thyroid disease provided blood and tumor or nodule tissue, whose repertoires were compared.

As to this clone: Its antigen is as yet unknown.

With 3 bases removed from V and 10 bases from J, the gap between germline ends came to 18 bases. CDR1 is MNHEY and CDR2 is SMNVEV in the germline V gene (reference sequence). This CDR3 is 15 amino acids long. Authors' processing steps: Using the CDR3 differences seen across clinicopathological groups, the authors built a distant-metastasis classifier for papillary thyroid cancer, which was meant to discriminate distant-metastatic patients. TCRdb reprocessed the PCR reads using MiXCR. TCRdb's processing, not the authors' own work, is the source of the V and J calls. The profile shows tens of thousands of clones, around 23% of them singletons. Study findings and constraints: Reportedly, malignant thyroid tumors had significantly higher TCR beta diversity than benign nodules, in blood and tumor.

Before thyroid surgery, none of the patients had received any treatment. The genes are TRBV27 and TRBJ1-4; TRBD1 might be the D (6 bases). This clonotype was sampled from a male donor with papillary thyroid cancer or a benign thyroid nodule (not recorded which). Some clones in this sample may be carry-over from other donors' samples. Specimen: blood. CDR3 sequence: CASSLTSGGLGKLFF. The CDR3 DNA reads TGTGCCAGCAGTTTGACGTCGGGGGGGCTTGGAAAACTGTTTTTT.